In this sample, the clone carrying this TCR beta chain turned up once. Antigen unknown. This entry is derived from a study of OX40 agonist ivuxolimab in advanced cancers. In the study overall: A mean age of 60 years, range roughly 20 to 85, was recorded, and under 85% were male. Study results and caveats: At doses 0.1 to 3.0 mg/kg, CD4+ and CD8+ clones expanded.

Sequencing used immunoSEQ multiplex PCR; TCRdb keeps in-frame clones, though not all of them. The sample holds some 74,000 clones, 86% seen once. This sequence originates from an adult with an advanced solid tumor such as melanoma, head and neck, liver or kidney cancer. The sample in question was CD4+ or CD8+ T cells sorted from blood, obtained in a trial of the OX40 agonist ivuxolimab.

CDR3 nucleotides: TGTGCCAGCACCAGACCCTCCAACCTTATCAATGAGCAGTTCTTC. Protein sequence: CASTRPSNLINEQFF. This rearrangement joins TRBV6-1 to TRBJ2-1, with D uncertain. The CDR3 runs to 15 residues. Trimming took off 7 bases at V and 6 bases at J, with 19 bases between the two ends. The germline gives CDR1 MNHNS, CDR2 SASEGT.